This T cell receptor (beta chain) was found in a study of cytotoxic CD8 clonotypes in ibrutinib-treated CLL. Across the study: Patients attained some 25 partial and 2 complete responses; at median around 63 months, around 15 remained remitted while around twelve progressed.

This CDR3 region has 14 residues. The germline gives CDR1 MNHEY, CDR2 SVGAGI. V shed 6 bases and J 4 bases; nucleotides not matched to a gene: 4. Profiling relied on immunoSEQ multiplex PCR, and the TCRdb table lists in-frame clones only, not all of them. The sample contains 130,000 or so clones, around 77% of which appear only once. The source material was PBMCs, sampled after 12 months of ibrutinib treatment. The rearrangement joins TRBV6-5 to TRBJ1-5; TRBD1 matches 9 bases. The origin of this receptor is a human donor with chronic lymphocytic leukemia. CDR3 DNA sequence: TGTGCCAGCAGAGGACAGGGGCAAAATCAGCCCCAGCATTTT. Translation gives CASRGQGQNQPQHF.